This TCR beta chain was captured in a study of identical twins. One entry per CDR3 protein, called by TCRdb with MiXCR from the 5' RACE reads. Among 200,000 to 250,000 distinct CDR3 sequences listed, 7.5% were seen once. This clonotype came up many times. Germline V gene sequence: CDR1 SGHRS, CDR2 YFSETQ. V was cut by 1 base and J by 8 bases, with 9 bases left in between. The CDR3 is 13 residues long. The data also belong to a second study, concerning yellow fever vaccine responses in identical twins.

The chain uses TRBV5-1 and TRBJ1-4; D call uncertain. Sample: CD8+ T cells sorted from blood. The clonotype was recovered from a young woman in good health. The CDR3 loop is CASSLHRREKLFF. For the CDR3, the DNA is TGCGCCAGCAGCTTGCACCGGAGGGAAAAACTGTTTTTT.